A single T cell receptor beta chain is shown here with its context. This clonotype turned up a few times. Its recognized antigen is unknown. The record has no base qualities; no much larger clone is one base away. The receptor library was made with RT-PCR. Sequencer: NextSeq 550. TCRdb took the public reads, trimmed them with fastp at Q25, ran MiXCR for clone calling and kept in-frame beta chains. Each entry merges the rows of one CDR3 protein and shows their most common DNA and genes. This sample lists over 350,000 distinct CDR3 sequences; about a sixth were detected once. 6.5% to 7.5% of the sample lies in the top ten. The data originate from a study of patients and donors after allogeneic stem cell transplantation (TCRdb year 2020). From cysteine to phenylalanine, the CDR3 is 16 amino acids long. Only the CDR3 part of the read is kept: 48 bases, read in frame from the first base. V ends up 3 bases short and J 3 bases short, with an unmatched junction base count of 8. For CDR1 and CDR2, the germline V gene lists SGDLS and YYNGEE.

The origin of this receptor is a human donor who was either an allogeneic HSCT recipient or a stem cell or donor lymphocyte infusion donor (not recorded which). It is not recorded whose cells these are; they may come from a transplant donor. The specimen was blood, either unsorted or a sorted T cell fraction (not recorded which). The V and J genes are TRBV9 and TRBJ2-1, with 8 bases matching TRBD2. The CDR3 corresponds to CASSGKTSVSYNEQFF. The DNA is as follows: TGTGCCAGCAGCGGAAAGACTAGCGTGAGCTACAATGAGCAGTTCTTC.